This record looks at one T cell receptor (beta chain) sequence and its context. This specimen comes from a study of cytomegalovirus exposure and HLA in healthy donors. It was with 60 Vbeta and 13 Jbeta primers that the PCR ran. Sequenced by immunoSEQ multiplex PCR; TCRdb stores in-frame clones only, minus some. Here the sample spans 100,000 to 150,000 clones, 75% to 85% being singletons. CDR1 is MDHEN, CDR2 SYDVKM, per germline. V lost 7 bases to trimming and J lost 4 bases; unmatched junction nucleotides: 9. CDR3 length: 16 amino acids. The V gene is TRBV28, the J gene TRBJ2-6; 8 nucleotides align to TRBD2. The TCR originated in a woman between 35 and 50 years old in good health and CMV-seropositive. The specimen was PBMCs. CDR3 sequence: CASKSGGYMGANVLTF. The DNA of the CDR3 is TGTGCCAGCAAAAGCGGGGGCTATATGGGGGCCAACGTCCTGACTTTC.